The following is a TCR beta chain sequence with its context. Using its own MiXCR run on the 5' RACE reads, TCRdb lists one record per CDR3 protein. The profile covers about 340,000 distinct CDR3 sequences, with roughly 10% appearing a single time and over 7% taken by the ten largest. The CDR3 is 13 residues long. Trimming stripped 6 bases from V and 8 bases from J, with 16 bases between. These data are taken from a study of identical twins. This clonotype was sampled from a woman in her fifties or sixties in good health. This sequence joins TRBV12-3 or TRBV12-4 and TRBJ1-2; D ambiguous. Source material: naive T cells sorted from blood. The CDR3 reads CASRWTGLEGYTF. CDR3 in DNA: TGTGCCAGCAGGTGGACCGGGCTAGAGGGCTACACCTTC.